This T cell receptor (beta chain) was sequenced during a study of T cells in Graves' hyperthyroidism and ophthalmopathy. The CDR3 loop spans 12 amino acids. CDR1 is SGHAT and CDR2 is FQDESV in the germline V gene (reference sequence). Trimming pared 4 bases from V and 11 bases from J, leaving 14 bases between. RNA transcripts provided the source from which TCR beta CDR3 regions were amplified. The TCR CDR3 was amplified in a first-round RT-PCR using the HTBI primer set. TCRdb recomputed calls from the multiplex PCR reads with MiXCR, one row per CDR3 protein. Of fewer than 750,000 distinct CDR3 sequences in the sample, under 60% were seen once.

Sequenced sample: peripheral blood or thyroid tissue (not recorded which). This sequence originates from a woman aged 18-29 years with Graves' hyperthyroidism. The gene calls are TRBV11-1 and TRBJ1-1, with D unclear. DNA for the CDR3: TGTGCCAGCAGCTCTGGGAGGGAGCAGGCTTTCTTT. Translated: CASSSGREQAFF.